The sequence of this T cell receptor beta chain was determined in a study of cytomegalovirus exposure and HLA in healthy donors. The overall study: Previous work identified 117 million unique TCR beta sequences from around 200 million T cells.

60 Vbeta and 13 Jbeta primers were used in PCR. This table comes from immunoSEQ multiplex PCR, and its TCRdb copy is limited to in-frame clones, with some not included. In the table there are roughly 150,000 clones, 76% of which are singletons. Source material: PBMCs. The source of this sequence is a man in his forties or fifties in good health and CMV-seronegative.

CDR3 bases: TGCGCCAGCAGCCAAGTCGCCCTAGCGGGGGGGATCTACGAGCAGTACTTC. This encodes CASSQVALAGGIYEQYF. The gene calls are TRBV4-1 and TRBJ2-7; TRBD2 matches 12 bases. Germline CDR1 and CDR2: MGHRA and YSYEKL. The CDR3 loop spans 17 amino acids. V was pared by 1 base and J by 3 bases, with 7 bases of the junction left unmatched.